This TCR beta chain emerged from a study of identifying expanded T cells in peripheral blood. The table came from immunoSEQ multiplex PCR; TCRdb's copy has only in-frame clones and leaves some out. Among about 58,000 clones listed, roughly nine tenths were seen once. No infections or other immune events were documented during collection. This CDR3 comprises 12 residues. Trimming took 5 bases from V and 2 from J, leaving 1 base between them. CDR1 is MDHEN, CDR2 SYDVKM, per germline. The source material was blood. This chain links TRBV28 with TRBJ2-6, with D hard to call. The sequence came from a person aged 18 to 75 in good health. CDR3: CASSPGANVLTF. The CDR3 DNA is TGTGCCAGCAGTCCTGGGGCCAACGTCCTGACTTTC.